These 17 T cell receptor beta chains came from one sample sequenced in a study of T cells in Graves' hyperthyroidism and ophthalmopathy. The source material, RNA transcripts, was used to amplify TCR beta CDR3 regions. HTBI primers drove first-round RT-PCR of the TCR CDR3. TCRdb reprocessed the multiplex PCR reads with MiXCR, giving one entry per CDR3 protein. Here the sample spans hundreds of thousands of distinct CDR3 sequences, about 18% being singletons. The sequenced sample consisted of blood. The receptors come from a young woman with Graves' hyperthyroidism.

There are many counts of this clonotype. Its ends do not fully match the called genes, so a read error is possible. This rearrangement joins TRBV14 to TRBJ2-2; D unresolved. The CDR3 loop spans 12 amino acids. In germline, CDR1 is SGHDN, CDR2 FVKESK. The CDR3 DNA reads TGTGCCAGCAGGAACAACAACGGGGAGCTGTTTTTT. It yields the protein CASRNNNGELFF. Using reference TRBV14 and TRBJ2-2 for the parts outside the CDR3, the full variable domain is EAGVTQFPSHSVIEKGQTVTLRCDPISGHDNLYWYRRVMGKEIKFLLHFVKESKQDESGMPNNRFLAERTGGTYSTLKVQPAELEDSGVYFCASRNNNGELFFGEGSRLTVL.

The table lists this clonotype with many counts. The rearrangement uses TRBV6-1 and TRBJ1-1, with D maybe TRBD1 (5 bases). The V gene lost 5 bases and the J gene lost 8 bases, with 12 bases spanning the gap. Germline V gene data show CDR1 as MNHNS and CDR2 as SASEGT. This CDR3 spans 12 amino acids. CDR3 protein: CASSRPGYEAFF. CDR3 nucleotides: TGTGCCAGCAGTCGGCCAGGGTACGAAGCTTTCTTT.

Ten or more counts support this clonotype. V is TRBV6-5 and J is TRBJ2-7; TRBD2 is a possible D gene (6 bases). Trimming removed 4 bases from V and 7 bases from J, with 14 bases in between. The CDR3 contains 13 residues. The germline V gene encodes CDR1 MNHEY and CDR2 SVGAGI. CDR3 bases: TGTGCCAGCAGTTCGTTTGCCGGGGGTGAGCAGTACTTC. Translation: CASSSFAGGEQYF.

This clonotype has ten or more counts. V is TRBV6-1 and J is TRBJ1-5; maybe TRBD1 (5 bases). The CDR3 is 15 residues long. CDR1 is MNHNS and CDR2 is SASEGT in the germline V gene. Between the trimmed V and J ends, which lost 0 bases and 7 bases, there was a span of 13 bases. The DNA for the CDR3 is TGTGCCAGCAGTGAAGCCCCGGCAGGGATACAGCCCCAGCATTTT. Protein: CASSEAPAGIQPQHF.

This clonotype has only a few counts. The chain joins TRBV5-6 to TRBJ1-3; D is unclear. Trimming took 3 bases from V and 0 from J, leaving 7 bases between them. Germline V gene sequence: CDR1 SGHDT, CDR2 YYEEEE. There are 14 residues in the CDR3. The CDR3 coding sequence is TGTGCCAGCAGCTACATCTACTCTGGAAACACCATATATTTT. This sequence encodes CASSYIYSGNTIYF. The whole variable domain, filled in from reference TRBV5-6 and TRBJ1-3, reads DAGVTQSPTHLIKTRGQQVTLRCSPKSGHDTVSWYQQALGQGPQFIFQYYEEEERQRGNFPDRFSGHQFPNYSSELNVNALLLGDSALYLCASSYIYSGNTIYFGEGSWLTVV.

This clonotype was counted between two and nine times. A much larger clone sits a single nucleotide away, making a read error possible. J is TRBJ2-7 and V is TRBV20-1; D possibly corresponds to TRBD2 (6 bases). Trimming left V 3 bases short and J 3 bases short, with 9 bases between. The germline gives CDR1 DFQATT, CDR2 SNEGSKA (reference sequence). The CDR3 loop spans 12 amino acids. The CDR3 reads CSARVSGYEQYF. CDR3 in DNA: TGCAGTGCTAGGGTTAGCGGCTACGAGCAGTACTTC.

This clonotype was seen a handful of times. The genes are TRBV27 and TRBJ1-6, with D uncertain. Trimming took 2 bases from V and 6 from J, leaving 11 bases between them. Germline CDR1 reads MNHEY; CDR2 reads SMNVEV (reference sequence). The CDR3 has 15 amino acids. CDR3 residues: CASSLGVKGNSPLHF. The CDR3 coding sequence is TGTGCCAGCAGTTTAGGGGTAAAGGGTAATTCACCCCTCCACTTT.

About this clonotype itself: A much larger clone is a single base away; this may be a read error. The final CDR3 position lacks the conserved phenylalanine or tryptophan, pointing to a likely read error. This chain uses TRBV7-9 with TRBJ2-7, with D perhaps given as TRBD1 or TRBD2 (5 bases each). V lost 5 bases to trimming and J lost 6 bases, with 11 bases between them. The CDR3 covers 12 residues. Germline assignment: CDR1 SEHNR and CDR2 FQNEAQ (reference sequence). In DNA form, the CDR3 reads TGTGCCAGCAGCCGTTCCGGGGCCGAGCAGTACTGC. It yields the protein CASSRSGAEQYC.

This clonotype was found many times. The rearrangement uses TRBV5-1 and TRBJ2-2; D remains unclear. Germline V gives CDR1 SGHRS, CDR2 YFSETQ. The CDR3 spans 13 residues. V lost 4 bases to trimming and J lost 7 bases, with 11 bases between them. CDR3 sequence reads: CASSLGLDGELFF. In DNA form, the CDR3 reads TGCGCCAGCAGCCTTGGTCTGGACGGGGAGCTGTTTTTT.

This clonotype was picked up many times. The J gene is TRBJ1-2, the V gene TRBV7-8, with D possibly matching TRBD1 (6 bases). Germline CDR1 is SGHVS and CDR2 is FQNEAQ. The CDR3 is 14 residues long. The V and J ends lost 3 bases and 4 bases respectively, with 12 bases between them. CDR3 nucleotide sequence: TGTGCCAGCAGCTTCCTCAGGGGCCCCTATGGCTACACCTTC. Residues: CASSFLRGPYGYTF. The whole variable domain, remainder taken from reference TRBV7-8 and TRBJ1-2, is GAGVSQSPRYKVAKRGQDVALRCDPISGHVSLFWYQQALGQGPEFLTYFQNEAQLDKSGLPSDRFFAERPEGSVSTLKIQRTQQEDSAVYLCASSFLRGPYGYTFGSGTRLTVV.

This clonotype occurred many times. V gene TRBV30 combines with J gene TRBJ1-1; no firm D call. V gave up 4 bases and J gave up 6 bases, with 12 bases separating them. CDR1 is GTSNPN, CDR2 SVGIG, per germline (reference sequence). This CDR3 contains 12 residues. CDR3 bases: TGTGCCTGGATAGGGTCGGGTCCTGAAGCTTTCTTT. It specifies CAWIGSGPEAFF. Variable domain in full (rest from reference TRBV30 and TRBJ1-1): SQTIHQWPATLVQPVGSPLSLECTVEGTSNPNLYWYRQAAGRGLQLLFYSVGIGQISSEVPQNLSASRPQDRQFILSSKKLLLSDSGFYLCAWIGSGPEAFFGQGTRLTVV.

This clonotype came up a few times. The gene calls are TRBV5-1 and TRBJ2-5; 8 nucleotides match TRBD2. The CDR3 loop spans 14 amino acids. The V gene end was trimmed by 4 bases and the J gene end by 7 bases; junction bases not matched to a gene: 9. Germline loops: CDR1 SGHRS, CDR2 YFSETQ. CDR3 sequence reads: CASSAGLEIGTQYF. The DNA of the CDR3 is TGCGCCAGCAGCGCGGGACTAGAAATAGGGACCCAGTACTTC.

The table lists this clonotype with many counts. The chain uses TRBV20-1 and TRBJ2-7; no firm D call. CDR1 is DFQATT and CDR2 is SNEGSKA in the germline V gene (reference sequence). V lost 6 bases and J lost 2, with 8 bases in between. The CDR3 length is 11 residues. The CDR3 nucleotides read TGCAGTGCCCAGGAAACCTACGAGCAGTACTTC. Its translation is CSAQETYEQYF.

This clonotype was counted only a few times. The chain carries TRBV11-2 and TRBJ2-5; 9 bases agree with TRBD2. Germline V CDR1 and CDR2: SGHAT, FQNNGV. V shed 4 bases, J shed 7 bases, and the junction held 7 bases outside the gene matches. The CDR3 is made up of 14 amino acids. CDR3 sequence: CASSSSRGRGTQYF. CDR3 in DNA: TGTGCCAGCAGCTCCTCCCGCGGGAGGGGGACCCAGTACTTC.

There are many counts of this clonotype. CDR3 sequence (DNA): TGTGCCAGCAGTGAATTTTTCGACCGATCTGGAAACACCATATATTTT. It specifies CASSEFFDRSGNTIYF. The V gene is TRBV2, the J gene TRBJ1-3; D remains ambiguous. Germline CDR1 is SNHLY and CDR2 is FYNNEI. Trimming took off 2 bases at V and 1 base at J, with 12 bases between the two ends. CDR3 length: 16 residues.

At least ten counts were recorded for this clonotype. V is TRBV11-2 and J is TRBJ2-7; maybe TRBD1 (5 bases). Germline-derived CDR1 and CDR2 are SGHAT and FQNNGV. Trimming stripped 4 bases from V and 5 bases from J, with 18 bases between. This CDR3 has 15 residues. This CDR3 is CASSSRPWQGDEQYF. CDR3 bases: TGTGCCAGCAGCTCAAGGCCCTGGCAGGGCGACGAGCAGTACTTC. The complete variable domain, with remaining parts taken from reference TRBV11-2 and TRBJ2-7, reads EAGVAQSPRYKIIEKRQSVAFWCNPISGHATLYWYQQILGQGPKLLIQFQNNGVVDDSQLPKDRFSAERLKGVDSTLKIQPAKLEDSAVYLCASSSRPWQGDEQYFGPGTRLTVT.

The V gene is TRBV5-1, the J gene TRBJ1-1, with no clear D. This CDR3 has 13 residues. Trimming stripped 2 bases from V and 1 base from J, with 6 bases between. Germline CDR1 is SGHRS and CDR2 is YFSETQ. CDR3 protein: CASSFVKNTEAFF. CDR3 in DNA: TGCGCCAGCAGCTTTGTAAAGAACACTGAAGCTTTCTTT. The variable domain in full, completed from reference TRBV5-1 and TRBJ1-1, reads KAGVTQTPRYLIKTRGQQVTLSCSPISGHRSVSWYQQTPGQGLQFLFEYFSETQRNKGNFPGRFSGRQFSNSRSEMNVSTLELGDSALYLCASSFVKNTEAFFGQGTRLTVV.